These 9 T cell receptor beta chains share one sample of origin, sequenced in a study of T cells in Graves' hyperthyroidism and ophthalmopathy. RNA transcripts gave rise to amplified TCR beta CDR3 regions. The TCR CDR3 first-round RT-PCR relied on the HTBI primer set. Using its own MiXCR run on the multiplex PCR reads, TCRdb lists one record per CDR3 protein. The table has approximately 430,000 distinct CDR3 sequences, approximately 14% seen once. Material for sequencing was blood. These TCRs come from a woman under 30 with Graves' hyperthyroidism.

This clonotype was observed at least ten times. The chain recombines TRBV11-3 with TRBJ2-5; D possibly corresponds to TRBD1 (6 bases). The CDR3 is made up of 13 amino acids. Trimming removed 5 bases at V and 5 bases at J, with 12 bases between. Germline assignment: CDR1 SGHNT and CDR2 YENEEA. The CDR3 reads CASSLQGKETQYF. In nucleotides, the CDR3 is TGTGCCAGCAGCCTTCAGGGGAAGGAGACCCAGTACTTC.

Ten or more counts support this clonotype. The chain joins TRBV27 to TRBJ1-1, with D perhaps matching TRBD1 (6 bases). Germline values: CDR1 MNHEY, CDR2 SMNVEV (reference sequence). The CDR3 totals 14 residues. Deletions cut 5 bases from V and 5 bases from J, with 15 bases between. CDR3: CASSRVQGPTEAFF. CDR3 sequence (DNA): TGTGCCAGCAGTCGAGTACAGGGCCCGACTGAAGCTTTCTTT.

This clonotype was seen repeatedly, ten times or more. Here the CDR3 reads CASSPRQAGASYEQYF. Written as DNA, the CDR3 is TGTGCCAGCAGCCCGAGGCAAGCGGGGGCCTCCTACGAGCAGTACTTC. This rearrangement joins TRBV7-2 to TRBJ2-7; 8 bases are a match to TRBD2. Germline CDR1 and CDR2: SGHTA and FQGNSA. This CDR3 region has 16 residues. V lost 5 bases to trimming and J lost 0 bases; unmatched junction nucleotides: 9.

Remarks on this clonotype: A junction boundary mismatches the germline segment, possibly from a read error. The gene calls are TRBV5-1 and TRBJ2-2; unclear D gene. This CDR3 has 15 residues. Germline assignment: CDR1 SGHRS and CDR2 YFSETQ. CDR3 DNA sequence: TGTGCCAGCATGTCCGGCGGATTGAACACCGGGGAGCTGTTTTTT. Translated, it gives CASMSGGLNTGELFF.

The chain recombines TRBV6-2 or TRBV6-3 with TRBJ1-1, with a possible D match to TRBD1 (5 bases). The CDR3 loop spans 16 amino acids. V dropped 0 bases and J dropped 0 bases, with 11 bases sitting between them. Germline lookup yields CDR1 MNHEY and CDR2 SVGEGT. Written as DNA, the CDR3 is TGTGCCAGCAGTTACTCATCAGGGTCCCTGAACACTGAAGCTTTCTTT. It yields the protein CASSYSSGSLNTEAFF.

This clonotype was picked up many times. This sequence joins TRBV11-2 and TRBJ2-7; D unresolved. V lost 0 bases and J 0 bases, leaving 3 bases between the germline ends. This CDR3 is 13 amino acids long. The germline V gene encodes CDR1 SGHAT and CDR2 FQNNGV. Here the CDR3 DNA reads TGTGCCAGCAGCTTAGAGTACTCCTACGAGCAGTACTTC. Residues: CASSLEYSYEQYF.

V is TRBV7-8 and J is TRBJ2-2, with TRBD2 as a possible D gene (5 bases). The V and J ends lost 5 bases and 1 base respectively, with 17 bases between them. The CDR3 is made up of 17 amino acids. The germline CDR1 and CDR2 sequences are SGHVS and FQNEAQ. CDR3 protein: CASSPRRGAGNTGELFF. The CDR3 DNA is TGTGCCAGCAGCCCCCGCCGGGGAGCAGGGAACACCGGGGAGCTGTTTTTT.

This clonotype was observed a few times. The chain recombines TRBV19 with TRBJ2-4; 9 positions match TRBD1. CDR3 length equals 15 residues. V was pared by 4 bases and J by 8 bases, with 9 bases of the junction left unmatched. Germline-derived CDR1 and CDR2 are LNHDA and SQIVND (reference sequence). The CDR3 region has the DNA TGTGCCAGTAGTACACCTGGACAGGGGAGGGACATTCAGTACTTC. Translated: CASSTPGQGRDIQYF.

This clonotype has just a few counts. The J gene is TRBJ2-5, the V gene TRBV20-1; the match to TRBD2 covers 8 bases. The V segment lost 4 bases and the J segment 3 bases; nucleotides outside the gene matches: 7. This CDR3 comprises 14 residues. CDR1 is DFQATT, CDR2 SNEGSKA, per germline (reference sequence). As DNA, the CDR3 is TGCAGTGCTACTGCGGGAGGAGTTGAAGAGACCCAGTACTTC. Translating it yields CSATAGGVEETQYF.